This T cell receptor (beta chain) was identified in a study of shared clonotypes between healthy human individuals. Using immunoSEQ multiplex PCR, the repertoire was profiled, and TCRdb retains in-frame clones only, with some absent. The data contain millions of clones, 85% to 95% of them singletons. The junction had 7 bases not matched to a gene; V was cut back by 5 bases and J by 3 bases. Germline V gene data show CDR1 as SGHTA and CDR2 as FQGNSA. The CDR3 sequence is 15 residues long. J is TRBJ1-5 and V is TRBV7-2; 7 bases align to TRBD1. Material: naive CD4+ T cells from PBMCs. Subset described: CD45RA+ positively selected. The TCR originated in a man in his late teens or twenties in good health. Some clones in this sample may be carry-over from other donors' samples. The CDR3 loop is CASSPQGTVNQPQHF. Here the CDR3 DNA reads TGTGCCAGCAGCCCCCAAGGGACAGTCAATCAGCCCCAGCATTTT.